This T cell receptor (beta chain) was sequenced in a study of blood T cell repertoires in COVID-19. Seattle's enrolled individuals joined amid active infection and were then monitored longitudinally. This CDR3 region has 16 residues. Germline V gives CDR1 SGHRS, CDR2 YFSETQ. V shed 3 bases and J 4 bases; nucleotides not matched to a gene: 6. The protocol was immunoSEQ multiplex PCR, while the TCRdb copy is restricted to in-frame clones and leaves out a portion. There are 180,000 or so clones in the sample; around 80% occur only once, and over 6.5% lies in the top ten. Input material: peripheral blood. This TCR was recovered from a woman aged 35 to 49 with COVID-19, enrolled during active disease. The chain joins TRBV5-1 to TRBJ2-3; 12 positions match TRBD2. This chain's CDR3 is CASSSRTSGVSDTQYF. The CDR3 DNA sequence: TGCGCCAGCAGCTCGCGGACTAGCGGGGTGTCAGATACGCAGTATTTT. Variable domain in full (rest from reference TRBV5-1 and TRBJ2-3): KAGVTQTPRYLIKTRGQQVTLSCSPISGHRSVSWYQQTPGQGLQFLFEYFSETQRNKGNFPGRFSGRQFSNSRSEMNVSTLELGDSALYLCASSSRTSGVSDTQYFGPGTRLTVL.